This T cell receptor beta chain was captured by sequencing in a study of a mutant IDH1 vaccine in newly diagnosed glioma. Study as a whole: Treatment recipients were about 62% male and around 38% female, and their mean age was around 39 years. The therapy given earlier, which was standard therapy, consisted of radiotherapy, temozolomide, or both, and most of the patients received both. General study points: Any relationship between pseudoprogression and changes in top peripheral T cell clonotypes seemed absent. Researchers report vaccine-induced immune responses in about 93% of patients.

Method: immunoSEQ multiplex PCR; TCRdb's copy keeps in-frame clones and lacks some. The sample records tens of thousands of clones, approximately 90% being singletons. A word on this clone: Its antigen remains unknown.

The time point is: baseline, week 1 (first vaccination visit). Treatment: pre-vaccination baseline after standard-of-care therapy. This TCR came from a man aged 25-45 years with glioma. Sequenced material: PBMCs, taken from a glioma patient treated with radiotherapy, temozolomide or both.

The CDR3 DNA sequence: TGTGCCAGCAGCTTAGGGGTCGACTATGGGCAAGAGACCCAGTACTTC. Its translation is CASSLGVDYGQETQYF. This chain joins TRBV11-3 and TRBJ2-5; possibly TRBD2 for D (5 bases). V gave up 1 base and J gave up 2 bases, with 14 bases separating them. Germline V gene lookup returns CDR1 SGHNT and CDR2 YENEEA. This CDR3 is 16 amino acids long.